This T cell receptor beta chain is from a study of molecular identifiers for immune sequencing clone quantification. Findings and limits, study-wide: Spiked Jurkat TCR RNA equivalent to one cell was reportedly detectable in about a million naive cells.

In germline, CDR1 is MNHGY, CDR2 SVAAGI. J gave up 3 bases and V 0 bases, and 8 bases lay outside the gene matches. The CDR3 is 17 amino acids. This clonotype was picked up many times. The antigen is not known. TCRdb re-derived calls from the PCR reads in MiXCR, one entry per CDR3 protein. The sample comprises about 65,000 distinct CDR3 sequences, approximately 17% of which are singletons, and roughly 1.4% rests with the top ten. Naive CD8 T cells were sorted, and the gate applied was CD8+CD4-CCR7+CD45RA+. Material: naive CD8+ T cells from blood, with Jurkat cell RNA spiked in. Subset described: FACS-sorted CD8+CD4-CCR7+CD45RA+ naive T cells. This chain links TRBV6-9 with TRBJ2-3; TRBD2 agrees at 8 bases. This receptor was obtained from a human donor in good health. Some libraries in this study had Jurkat cell RNA spiked in. In DNA form, the CDR3 reads TGTGCCAGCAGTTATTCAGGGGGTGCGGGAGGAACAGATACGCAGTATTTT. It specifies CASSYSGGAGGTDTQYF.